A single sample gave rise to the 3 T cell receptor beta chains below, sequenced in a study of molecular identifiers for immune sequencing clone quantification. Each CDR3 protein is one row after TCRdb ran MiXCR on the PCR reads. The sample includes about half a million distinct CDR3 sequences, about 22% of them seen just once. The sample consisted of naive CD8+ T cells from blood, with Jurkat cell RNA spiked in. Subset: FACS-sorted CD8+CD4-CCR7+CD45RA+ naive T cells. These receptors were collected from a human donor in good health. Some libraries in this study had Jurkat cell RNA spiked in.

The sample holds a few counts of this clonotype. V is TRBV11-2 and J is TRBJ2-7; 7 bases line up with TRBD2. Germline V gene sequence: CDR1 SGHAT, CDR2 FQNNGV. The CDR3 has 15 residues. With 0 bases clipped from V and 4 bases from J, the junction kept 6 bases outside the gene matches. CDR3 sequence: CASSLDPRGLYEQYF. In DNA, the CDR3 is TGTGCCAGCAGCTTAGACCCGCGGGGGTTATACGAGCAGTACTTC. Using reference TRBV11-2 and TRBJ2-7 for the parts outside the CDR3, the full variable domain is EAGVAQSPRYKIIEKRQSVAFWCNPISGHATLYWYQQILGQGPKLLIQFQNNGVVDDSQLPKDRFSAERLKGVDSTLKIQPAKLEDSAVYLCASSLDPRGLYEQYFGPGTRLTVT.

This clonotype has just a few counts. This could be a read error, since a much larger clone is one nucleotide away. CDR3 DNA: TGTGCCAGCAGCTCTCCGGGACTTCACACAGGTACGCAGTATTTT. The encoded protein is CASSSPGLHTGTQYF. The J gene is TRBJ2-3, the V gene TRBV7-2, with D tentatively TRBD2 (6 bases). CDR1 and CDR2 from the germline V gene are SGHTA and FQGNSA. The CDR3 extends over 15 amino acids. Using reference TRBV7-2 and TRBJ2-3 for the parts outside the CDR3, the full variable domain is GAGVSQSPSNKVTEKGKDVELRCDPISGHTALYWYRQSLGQGLEFLIYFQGNSAPDKSGLPSDRFSAERTGGSVSTLTIQRTQQEDSAVYLCASSSPGLHTGTQYFGPGTRLTVL.

This clonotype was picked up many times. J is TRBJ1-1 and V is TRBV29-1; no clear D gene. The V end was cut by 3 bases, the J end by 3 bases, with 5 bases between. In germline, CDR1 is SQVTM, CDR2 ANQGSEA. There are 11 residues in the CDR3. CDR3 in amino acids: CSVEIDTEAFF. CDR3 in DNA: TGCAGCGTTGAGATAGACACTGAAGCTTTCTTT.